Presented here are 20 T cell receptor beta chains from one specimen sequenced in a study of early T cells in non-severe SARS-CoV-2 infection. TCRdb processed the 5' RACE reads anew with MiXCR; each CDR3 protein has one entry. The data show approximately 37,000 distinct CDR3 sequences, roughly 7.9% seen once. The sample consisted of whole blood, taken at baseline. These receptors were obtained from an adult who was a healthcare worker with PCR-confirmed SARS-CoV-2 infection or an uninfected control (not recorded which).

This clonotype was detected many times. V usage is TRBV9 and J usage is TRBJ1-3; D gene uncertain. Per germline, CDR1 SGDLS and CDR2 YYNGEE. The CDR3 runs 13 residues. Trimming pared 4 bases from V and 4 bases from J, leaving 9 bases between. In DNA, the CDR3 is TGTGCCAGCAGCCAGATCGAGGGAAACACCATATATTTT. Translating gives CASSQIEGNTIYF.

In regard to this clonotype: The junction departs from the called germline gene at one end, perhaps through a read error. V and J are TRBV27 and TRBJ2-3; TRBD2 matches 11 bases. CDR1 is MNHEY and CDR2 is SMNVEV in the germline V gene (reference sequence). CDR3 length equals 14 residues. The CDR3 loop is CGSSGGPFTDTQYF. Written as DNA, the CDR3 is TGCGGGTCTAGCGGGGGGCCGTTCACAGATACGCAGTATTTT.

This clonotype was observed at least ten times. The chain couples TRBV6-1 to TRBJ2-5, with D maybe TRBD2 (5 bases). The CDR3 totals 16 residues. V shed 0 bases and J shed 2 bases, with 13 bases lying between them. Germline V gene sequence: CDR1 MNHNS, CDR2 SASEGT. Here the CDR3 reads CASSEAIGSGQETQYF. The CDR3 DNA sequence: TGTGCCAGCAGTGAAGCGATCGGGTCGGGGCAAGAGACCCAGTACTTC.

This clonotype was found many times. This chain uses TRBV12-3 or TRBV12-4 with TRBJ2-1; 7 positions match TRBD2. Unmatched junction bases numbered 7, after V lost 6 bases and J lost 2 bases. The CDR3 totals 15 residues. This CDR3 is CASSPTGGAYNEQFF. The CDR3 region has the DNA TGTGCCAGCAGCCCCACGGGGGGTGCCTACAATGAGCAGTTCTTC.

V gene TRBV5-1 combines with J gene TRBJ1-6, with 7 bases fitting TRBD1. The V segment lost 0 bases and the J segment 8 bases; nucleotides outside the gene matches: 5. This CDR3 comprises 15 residues. Germline V gene data show CDR1 as SGHRS and CDR2 as YFSETQ. CDR3 DNA: TGCGCCAGCAGCTTGGCCGGACAGGAGTATTCACCCCTCCACTTT. Translating gives CASSLAGQEYSPLHF.

Many counts were recorded for this clonotype. The J gene is TRBJ2-5, the V gene TRBV4-1; D gene uncertain. Trimming cost V 0 bases and J 0 bases, with 8 bases left between them. Germline values: CDR1 MGHRA, CDR2 YSYEKL. The CDR3 runs 15 residues. CDR3 protein: CASSQDGMYQETQYF. CDR3 sequence (DNA): TGCGCCAGCAGCCAAGATGGAATGTACCAAGAGACCCAGTACTTC.

The rearrangement uses TRBV20-1 and TRBJ1-1, with a possible D match to TRBD1 (6 bases). Trimming stripped 3 bases from V and 5 bases from J, with 10 bases between. This CDR3 is 12 amino acids long. The germline V gene has CDR1 DFQATT and CDR2 SNEGSKA (reference sequence). The CDR3 protein is CSASQGKTEAFF. DNA of the CDR3: TGCAGTGCTAGTCAGGGGAAGACTGAAGCTTTCTTT.

The table lists this clonotype with a few counts. The rearrangement joins TRBV28 to TRBJ2-1; D gene ambiguous. Trimming removed 6 bases from V and 7 bases from J, with 7 bases in between. Per germline, CDR1 MDHEN and CDR2 SYDVKM. This CDR3 spans 11 amino acids. CDR3 region: CASSIHNEQFF. Written as DNA, the CDR3 is TGTGCCAGCAGCATTCATAATGAGCAGTTCTTC.

This clonotype was detected ten times or more. The chain joins TRBV5-1 to TRBJ2-3, with 7 positions matching TRBD1. CDR3 size: 14 residues. Germline V gene data show CDR1 as SGHRS and CDR2 as YFSETQ. The junction had 3 bases not matched to a gene; V was cut back by 3 bases and J by 2 bases. The DNA of the CDR3 is TGCGCCAGCAGCTATGGACAGGACACAGATACGCAGTATTTT. Translating it yields CASSYGQDTDTQYF.

This clonotype appeared many times. The chain uses TRBV7-9 and TRBJ2-7; TRBD1 agrees at 8 bases. V lost 5 bases, J lost 5 bases, and 2 bases stayed unmatched. Germline V CDR1 and CDR2: SEHNR, FQNEAQ (reference sequence). The CDR3 length is 12 residues. CDR3 region: CASSVDRDEQYF. The CDR3 nucleotides read TGTGCCAGCAGCGTGGACAGGGACGAGCAGTACTTC.

CDR3 amino acids: CASREGHSTDTQYF. CDR3 sequence (DNA): TGTGCCAGCAGGGAGGGACATAGCACAGATACGCAGTATTTT. The genes are TRBV27 and TRBJ2-3; possibly TRBD1 or TRBD2 for D (6 bases each). V shed 6 bases and J shed 0 bases, with 10 bases lying between them. In germline, CDR1 is MNHEY, CDR2 SMNVEV (reference sequence). The CDR3 sequence is 14 residues long.

At least ten counts were recorded for this clonotype. The gene calls are TRBV4-2 and TRBJ2-2; either TRBD1 or TRBD2 may fit D (6 bases each). The germline CDR1 and CDR2 sequences are LGHNA and YNFKEQ. Trimming stripped 0 bases from V and 1 base from J, with 15 bases between. This CDR3 is built from 18 residues. In DNA, the CDR3 is TGTGCCAGCAGCCAAGATCCCCCAGGGGAGGTGAACACCGGGGAGCTGTTTTTT. This encodes CASSQDPPGEVNTGELFF.

This clonotype showed up just a few times. This chain joins TRBV11-2 and TRBJ2-5, with a possible D match to TRBD1 (6 bases). Trimming took off 3 bases at V and 7 bases at J, with 15 bases between the two ends. Looked up from germline, CDR1 is SGHAT and CDR2 is FQNNGV. This CDR3 spans 14 amino acids. CDR3 region: CASSLTGRAGTQYF. For the CDR3, the DNA is TGTGCCAGCAGCTTGACAGGCCGGGCGGGGACCCAGTACTTC.

This chain links TRBV11-2 with TRBJ2-5; 13 bases fit TRBD2. Losses at the gene ends were 5 bases for V and 1 base for J; bases not matched to a gene: 4. Germline V gives CDR1 SGHAT, CDR2 FQNNGV. There are 16 residues in the CDR3. CDR3 in amino acids: CASSPGLAGRQETQYF. CDR3 bases: TGTGCCAGCAGCCCGGGACTAGCGGGGCGCCAAGAGACCCAGTACTTC.

There are a few counts of this clonotype. The chain couples TRBV7-8 to TRBJ2-7; no reliable D call. The CDR3 totals 14 residues. Germline lookup yields CDR1 SGHVS and CDR2 FQNEAQ. The V end was cut by 4 bases, the J end by 2 bases, with 12 bases between. CDR3 nucleotide sequence: TGTGCCAGCAGCTACCGGGCCGGTGCCTACGAGCAGTACTTC. Translated: CASSYRAGAYEQYF.

The rearrangement uses TRBV20-1 and TRBJ2-7; D remains ambiguous. Trimming took 3 bases from V and 2 from J, leaving 8 bases between them. The CDR3 contains 12 residues. Germline V gene lookup returns CDR1 DFQATT and CDR2 SNEGSKA (reference sequence). The CDR3 bases are TGCAGTGCTAGCGGGTCCCCCTACGAGCAGTACTTC. This codes for CSASGSPYEQYF.

In regard to this clonotype: An end of the junction does not agree with germline; a read error may underlie this. This chain links TRBV5-6 with TRBJ2-7, with TRBD1 matching over 11 bases. The CDR3 is 15 residues long. CDR1 is SGHDT, CDR2 YYEEEE, per germline. CDR3 amino acids: CVSSRGQGVLSEQYF. The CDR3 DNA sequence: TGTGTCAGCAGCCGGGGACAGGGGGTTTTATCCGAGCAGTACTTC.

This clonotype is judged medium-sized. V usage is TRBV5-1 and J usage is TRBJ2-1, with TRBD2 matching over 12 bases. With 2 bases clipped from V and 6 bases from J, the junction kept 9 bases outside the gene matches. The CDR3 spans 17 residues. Germline V gene lookup returns CDR1 SGHRS and CDR2 YFSETQ. CDR3 DNA: TGCGCCAGCAGCTTAAGCCCCCTAGCGGGGGGGTCCAATGAGCAGTTCTTC. The encoded protein is CASSLSPLAGGSNEQFF.

This clonotype came up many times. This chain connects TRBV20-1 to TRBJ2-7; 11 positions match TRBD1. Germline CDR1 DFQATT, CDR2 SNEGSKA (reference sequence). The CDR3 covers 16 residues. CDR3: CSFPGTGGLSFNEQYF. The DNA of the CDR3 is TGCAGCTTTCCCGGGACAGGGGGTCTTAGTTTCAACGAGCAGTACTTC.

This clonotype was detected ten times or more. The genes are TRBV7-2 and TRBJ2-3; D gene uncertain. Trimming stripped 5 bases from V and 2 bases from J, with 11 bases between. Germline CDR1 SGHTA, CDR2 FQGNSA. The CDR3 consists of 14 residues. CDR3 protein: CASSKTASTDTQYF. The CDR3 DNA reads TGTGCCAGCAGCAAGACCGCCTCCACAGATACGCAGTATTTT.